The 2 T cell receptor beta chains reported below all come from one sample, sequenced in a study of cytomegalovirus exposure and HLA in healthy donors. Primers for the PCR totalled 60 Vbeta and 13 Jbeta. Sequencing was performed with immunoSEQ multiplex PCR; in TCRdb, only in-frame clones are kept and a portion is missing. The table lists 200,000 to 250,000 clones, roughly 75% of them singletons, with less than 2% in the top ten. Sample: PBMCs. Source of these receptors: a woman aged 25 to 45 in good health and CMV-seronegative.

The chain combines TRBV4-1 with TRBJ2-2; D gene uncertain. Germline lookup yields CDR1 MGHRA and CDR2 YSYEKL. The CDR3 covers 15 residues. The V and J ends lost 1 base and 8 bases respectively, with 14 bases between them. The CDR3 DNA sequence: TGCGCCAGCAGCCAAGGGGCCTCGATCTCGGGGGAGCTGTTTTTT. This sequence encodes CASSQGASISGELFF.

This rearrangement joins TRBV7-8 to TRBJ2-5; the match to TRBD2 covers 7 bases. The V segment lost 4 bases and the J segment 5 bases; nucleotides outside the gene matches: 13. CDR3 length equals 16 residues. Looked up from germline, CDR1 is SGHVS and CDR2 is FQNEAQ. CDR3 residues: CASSSTGRASGETQYF. CDR3 in DNA: TGTGCCAGCAGCTCTACTGGTCGGGCTAGCGGTGAGACCCAGTACTTC.